This TCR beta chain was recorded in a study of T cell repertoires in cytomegalovirus infection (dated by TCRdb to about 2019). Turning to the overall study: Donor HLA type was relevant to the analysis, as public TCR beta signatures indicated carriage of CMV infection together with the matching HLA type. The study at large found these results: In both this cohort and an independent cohort of approximately 350 donors, the cumulative frequency of public TCR beta family members distinguished carriers of CMV infection plus the relevant HLA type. In the ex vivo response, HLA-C-restricted CMV-specific TCR beta clonotypes were dominant, and in two of eight donors the single most frequent clonotype came from this HLA-C-restricted group.

The listed sequencing device is Illumina HiSeq 1500. The public reads were run again by TCRdb, first through fastp at Q25 and then through MiXCR, and only productive beta chains were kept. CDR3 protein duplicates are merged, each entry listing the most common genes and DNA. This sample comprises 740,000 or so distinct CDR3 sequences, 35% to 45% of them detected only once. Roughly 2.9% of the sample belongs to the ten largest clones. From the germline V gene (reference sequence), CDR1 is SEHNR and CDR2 is FQNEAQ. From its cysteine to its phenylalanine, the CDR3 spans 16 amino acids. This entry keeps only the CDR3 DNA: 48 bases, framed from base 1. Trimming at the junction amounts to 7 bases on V and 5 bases on J, and the germline ends lie 23 bases apart. This clonotype was picked up one time. The specificity of this receptor is unknown. Base quality data are lacking; no much larger clone is found one base away. One read alone is a weak basis.

The sequence is built from TRBV7-9 and TRBJ2-5; no D gene is confidently identified. The sequencing sample was made of PBMCs. The clonotype was recovered from a human donor in good health (CMV status not recorded). Some clones in this sample may be carry-over from other donors' samples. The CDR3 in this case is CASTRTGRHSGETQYF. The nucleotides read TGTGCCAGCACCAGAACTGGGCGCCACAGTGGGGAGACCCAGTACTTC.